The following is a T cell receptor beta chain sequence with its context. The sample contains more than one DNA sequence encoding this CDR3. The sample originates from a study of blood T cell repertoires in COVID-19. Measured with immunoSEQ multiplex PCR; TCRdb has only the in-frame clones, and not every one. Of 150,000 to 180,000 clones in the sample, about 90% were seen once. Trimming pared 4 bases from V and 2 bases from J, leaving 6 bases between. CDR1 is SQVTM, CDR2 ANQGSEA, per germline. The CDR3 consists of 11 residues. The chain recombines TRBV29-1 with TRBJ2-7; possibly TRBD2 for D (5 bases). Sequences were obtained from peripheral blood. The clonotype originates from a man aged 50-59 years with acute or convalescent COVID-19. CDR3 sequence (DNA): TGCAGCGTTGGGGAGACCTACGAGCAGTACTTC. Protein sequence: CSVGETYEQYF.